This T cell receptor (beta chain) was observed in a study of shared clonotypes between healthy human individuals. Clones were sequenced by immunoSEQ multiplex PCR, and TCRdb holds only the in-frame ones, with some missing. The data contain over 2,000,000 clones, around 95% of them singletons. The naive CD8 population came from CD45RO-negative cells selected for CCR7, without terminally differentiated effector memory CD45RA+ cells. Looked up from germline, CDR1 is MGHDK and CDR2 is SYGVNS. This CDR3 has 16 amino acids. With V trimmed by 3 bases and J by 3 bases, 5 bases remained unmatched. Specimen: naive CD8+ T cells from PBMCs. The TCR comes from a man between 18 and 35 years old in good health. Some clones in this sample may be carry-over from other donors' samples. The rearrangement uses TRBV25-1 and TRBJ2-5; the match to TRBD1 covers 12 bases. CDR3 sequence (DNA): TGTGCCAGCAGTGACGGGACAGGGGGCTGGGAAGAGACCCAGTACTTC. Its translation is CASSDGTGGWEETQYF.